This T cell receptor (beta chain) was sequenced in a study of CD8+ T cells in alopecia areata. Specified treatment: oral pan-JAK inhibitor, 5-10 mg twice daily. Sequencing templates came from extracted RNA that was reverse transcribed into cDNA. The method was immunoSEQ multiplex PCR; TCRdb's version includes in-frame clones alone and lacks a portion of them. Of 150,000 to 250,000 clones in the sample, about 60% are singletons; the top ten hold about 3%. This CDR3 contains 13 residues. Germline V CDR1 and CDR2: MNHEY, SVGAGI. The V end was cut by 8 bases, the J end by 2 bases, with 9 bases between. The receptor comes from a human donor with alopecia areata. The chain uses TRBV6-5 and TRBJ2-2; D uncertain. The material sequenced was CD4+ T cells sorted from blood, taken at week 4, from a patient treated with tofacitinib. The CDR3 DNA reads as TGTGCCAGCTCGTCAGCCAACACCGGGGAGCTGTTTTTT. Its protein product is CASSSANTGELFF.